The rows below give T cell receptor beta chains drawn from one sample of a study of blood T cell repertoires in COVID-19. Some clones are missing from TCRdb's copy, which holds only in-frame ones; the method was immunoSEQ multiplex PCR. The sample holds about 73,000 clones, roughly three quarters seen once. Sequences were obtained from peripheral blood. These receptors came from a man in his 70s with COVID-19, enrolled during active disease. CDR3s include the opening cysteine and the closing phenylalanine or tryptophan. A D gene is named only where the DNA matches it firmly. Expanded clones are given a class, and other clones once, few, many or no size at all.

NA,NA,TRBJ2-7,TRBV12-3/TRBV12-4,CASSLMGSYEQYF
NA,NA,TRBJ2-2,TRBV28,CASSFFRSGNTGELFF
TRBD1,NA,TRBJ1-1,TRBV7-2,CASSLFNRGVNTEAFF
TRBD1,NA,TRBJ2-3,TRBV28,CASSRDRGSDTQYF
NA,NA,TRBJ2-1,TRBV5-1,CASSAGPQSNEQFF
NA,once,TRBJ1-3,TRBV7-2,CASSQGGNTIYF
NA,NA,TRBJ2-1,TRBV7-2,CASSLDPRDNEQFF
NA,NA,TRBJ1-4,TRBV19,CASSGRQGSEKLFF
TRBD1,NA,TRBJ1-5,TRBV6-5,CASSDSQTGDQPQHF
NA,NA,TRBJ2-1,TRBV2,CASSLRGEQFF
TRBD2,NA,TRBJ2-2,TRBV5-1,CASSLPGGNTGELFF
NA,once,TRBJ1-2,TRBV6-1,CASSENSYGYTF
NA,few,TRBJ1-2,TRBV12-3/TRBV12-4,CASTPDRRYGYTF
TRBD1,NA,TRBJ1-1,TRBV9,CASSAPKGQLNTEAFF
TRBD1,NA,TRBJ1-6,TRBV6-6,CASSYFRDRGSPLHF